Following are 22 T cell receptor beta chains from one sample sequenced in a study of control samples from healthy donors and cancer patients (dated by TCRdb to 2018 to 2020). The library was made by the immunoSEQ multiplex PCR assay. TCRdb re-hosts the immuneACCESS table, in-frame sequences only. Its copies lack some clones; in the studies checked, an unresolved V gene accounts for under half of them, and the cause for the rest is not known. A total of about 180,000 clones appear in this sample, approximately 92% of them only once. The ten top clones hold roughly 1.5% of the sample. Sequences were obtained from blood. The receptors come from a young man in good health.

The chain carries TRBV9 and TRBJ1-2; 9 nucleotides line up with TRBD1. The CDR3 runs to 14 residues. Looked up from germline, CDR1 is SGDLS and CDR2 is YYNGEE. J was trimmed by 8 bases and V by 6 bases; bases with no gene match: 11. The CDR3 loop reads CASNRDREGWGYTF. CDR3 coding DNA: TGTGCCAGCAACCGGGACAGGGAAGGTTGGGGCTACACCTTC.

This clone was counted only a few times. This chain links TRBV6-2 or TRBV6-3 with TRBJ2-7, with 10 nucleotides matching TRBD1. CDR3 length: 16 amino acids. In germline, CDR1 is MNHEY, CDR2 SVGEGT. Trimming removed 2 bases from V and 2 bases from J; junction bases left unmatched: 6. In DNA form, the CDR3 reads TGTGCCAGCAGTTACAGGGGAGGACAGGGGGCCTACGAGCAGTACTTC. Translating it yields CASSYRGGQGAYEQYF.

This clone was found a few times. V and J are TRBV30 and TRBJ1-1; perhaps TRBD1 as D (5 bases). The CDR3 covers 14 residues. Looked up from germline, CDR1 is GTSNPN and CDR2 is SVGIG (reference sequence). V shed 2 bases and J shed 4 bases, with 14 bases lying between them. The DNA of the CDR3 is TGTGCCTGGAGTTGGGGGGATTTGGGCACTGAAGCTTTCTTT. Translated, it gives CAWSWGDLGTEAFF.

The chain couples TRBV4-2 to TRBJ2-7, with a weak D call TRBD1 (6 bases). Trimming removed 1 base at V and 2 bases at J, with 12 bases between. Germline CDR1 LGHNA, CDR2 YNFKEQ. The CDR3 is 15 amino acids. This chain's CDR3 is CASSQGAGVTYEQYF. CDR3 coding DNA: TGTGCCAGCAGCCAAGGGGCAGGGGTTACCTACGAGCAGTACTTC.

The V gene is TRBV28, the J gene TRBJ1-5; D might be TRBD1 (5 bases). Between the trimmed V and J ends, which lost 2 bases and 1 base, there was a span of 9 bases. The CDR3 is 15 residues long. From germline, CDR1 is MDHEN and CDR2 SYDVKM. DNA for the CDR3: TGTGCCAGCAGTTTAAGGGGAATGAGCAATCAGCCCCAGCATTTT. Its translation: CASSLRGMSNQPQHF. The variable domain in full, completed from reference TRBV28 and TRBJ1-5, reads DVKVTQSSRYLVKRTGEKVFLECVQDMDHENMFWYRQDPGLGLRLIYFSYDVKMKEKGDIPEGYSVSREKKERFSLILESASTNQTSMYLCASSLRGMSNQPQHFGDGTRLSIL.

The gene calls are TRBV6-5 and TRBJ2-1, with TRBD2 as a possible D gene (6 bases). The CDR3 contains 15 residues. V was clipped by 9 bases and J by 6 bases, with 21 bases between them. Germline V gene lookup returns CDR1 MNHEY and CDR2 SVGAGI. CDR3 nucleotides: TGTGCCAGTAAACGGGACGGGACTGTTGGCAATGAGCAGTTCTTC. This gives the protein CASKRDGTVGNEQFF.

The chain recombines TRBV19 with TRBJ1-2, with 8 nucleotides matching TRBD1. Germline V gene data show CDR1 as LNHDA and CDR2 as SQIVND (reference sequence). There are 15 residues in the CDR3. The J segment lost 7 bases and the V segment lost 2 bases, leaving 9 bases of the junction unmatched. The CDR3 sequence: CASSILSGGAGGYTF. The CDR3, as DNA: TGTGCCAGTAGTATACTGTCAGGGGGCGCCGGTGGCTACACCTTC.

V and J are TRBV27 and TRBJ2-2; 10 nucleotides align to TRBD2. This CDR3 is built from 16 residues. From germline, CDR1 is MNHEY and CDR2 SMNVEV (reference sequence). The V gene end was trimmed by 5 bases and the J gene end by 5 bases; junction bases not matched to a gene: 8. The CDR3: CASSSSGGAGTGELFF. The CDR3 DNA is TGTGCCAGCAGTAGCAGCGGGGGGGCAGGTACCGGGGAGCTGTTTTTT.

Here the CDR3 reads CASSYSSVTGGYTQYF. The CDR3 coding sequence is TGTGCCAGCAGTTACTCGAGTGTTACGGGAGGATATACGCAGTATTTT. The rearrangement uses TRBV6-2 or TRBV6-3 and TRBJ2-3; 7 nucleotides match TRBD2. The CDR3 runs to 16 residues. CDR1 and CDR2 (germline): MNHEY, SVGEGT. V shed 0 bases, J shed 7 bases, and the junction held 10 bases outside the gene matches.

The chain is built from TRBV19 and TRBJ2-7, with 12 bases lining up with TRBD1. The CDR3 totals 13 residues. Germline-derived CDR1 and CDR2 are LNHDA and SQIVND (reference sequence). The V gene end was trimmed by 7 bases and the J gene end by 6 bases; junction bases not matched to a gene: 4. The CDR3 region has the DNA TGTGCCAGTACCGGGACAGGGGGCGCCGAGCAGTACTTC. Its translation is CASTGTGGAEQYF.

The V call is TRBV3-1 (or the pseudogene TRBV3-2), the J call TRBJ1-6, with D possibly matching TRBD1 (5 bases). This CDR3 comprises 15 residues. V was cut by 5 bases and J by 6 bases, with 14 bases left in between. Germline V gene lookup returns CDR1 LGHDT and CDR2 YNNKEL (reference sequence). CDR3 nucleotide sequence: TGTGCCAGCAGCGCGGGGAGGGGCAGTAATTCACCCCTCCACTTT. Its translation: CASSAGRGSNSPLHF.

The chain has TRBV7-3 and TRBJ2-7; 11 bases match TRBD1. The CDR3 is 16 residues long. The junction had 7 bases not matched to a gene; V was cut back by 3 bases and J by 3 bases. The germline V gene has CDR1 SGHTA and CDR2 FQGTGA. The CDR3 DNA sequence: TGTGCCAGCAGCTTGAACAGCGGGACAGGGGGCTACGAGCAGTACTTC. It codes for CASSLNSGTGGYEQYF.

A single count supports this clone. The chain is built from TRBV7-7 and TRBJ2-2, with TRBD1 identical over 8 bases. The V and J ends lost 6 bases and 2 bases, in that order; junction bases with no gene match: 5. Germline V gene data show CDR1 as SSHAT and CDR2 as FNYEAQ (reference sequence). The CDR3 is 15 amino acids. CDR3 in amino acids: CASRATGVNTGELFF. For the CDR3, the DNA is TGTGCCAGCAGAGCGACAGGGGTTAACACCGGGGAGCTGTTTTTT.

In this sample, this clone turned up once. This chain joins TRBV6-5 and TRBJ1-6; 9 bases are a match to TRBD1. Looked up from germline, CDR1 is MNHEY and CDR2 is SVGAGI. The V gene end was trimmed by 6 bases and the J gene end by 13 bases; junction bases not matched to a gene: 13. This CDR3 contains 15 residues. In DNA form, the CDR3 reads TGTGCCAGCAGGGATATCGGGACAGGGTTTAGGCCCCTCCACTTT. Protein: CASRDIGTGFRPLHF.

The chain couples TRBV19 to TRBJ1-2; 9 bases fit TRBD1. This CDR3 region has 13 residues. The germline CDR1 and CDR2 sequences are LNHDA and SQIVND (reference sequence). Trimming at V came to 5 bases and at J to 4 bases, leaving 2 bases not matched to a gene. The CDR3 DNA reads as TGTGCCAGTAGTGTGACAGGGGGCTATGGCTACACCTTC. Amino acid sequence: CASSVTGGYGYTF.

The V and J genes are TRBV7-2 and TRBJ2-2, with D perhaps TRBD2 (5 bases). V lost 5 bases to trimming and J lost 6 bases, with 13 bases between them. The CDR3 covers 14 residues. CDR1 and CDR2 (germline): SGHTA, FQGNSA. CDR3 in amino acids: CASSRARVAGELFF. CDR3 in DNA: TGTGCCAGCAGCAGAGCGAGGGTGGCCGGGGAGCTGTTTTTT.

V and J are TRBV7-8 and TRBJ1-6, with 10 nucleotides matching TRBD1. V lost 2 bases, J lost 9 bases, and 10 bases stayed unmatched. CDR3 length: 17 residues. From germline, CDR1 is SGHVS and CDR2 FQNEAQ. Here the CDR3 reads CASSLYPDGTGVSPLHF. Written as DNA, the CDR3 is TGTGCCAGCAGCTTATATCCGGACGGGACAGGGGTTTCACCCCTCCACTTT.

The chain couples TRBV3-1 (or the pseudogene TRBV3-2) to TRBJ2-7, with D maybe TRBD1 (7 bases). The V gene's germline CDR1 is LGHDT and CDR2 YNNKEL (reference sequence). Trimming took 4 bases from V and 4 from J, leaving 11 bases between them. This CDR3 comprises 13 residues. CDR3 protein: CASSRGTEYEQYF. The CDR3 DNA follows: TGTGCCAGCAGCCGCGGGACAGAGTACGAGCAGTACTTC.

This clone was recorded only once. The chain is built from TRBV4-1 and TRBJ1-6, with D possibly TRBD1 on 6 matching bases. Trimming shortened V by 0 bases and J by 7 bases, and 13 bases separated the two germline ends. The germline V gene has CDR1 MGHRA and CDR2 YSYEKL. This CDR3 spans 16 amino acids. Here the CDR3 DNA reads TGCGCCAGCAGCCAAGATCTGTCAGGGGTGAATTCACCCCTCCACTTT. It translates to CASSQDLSGVNSPLHF.

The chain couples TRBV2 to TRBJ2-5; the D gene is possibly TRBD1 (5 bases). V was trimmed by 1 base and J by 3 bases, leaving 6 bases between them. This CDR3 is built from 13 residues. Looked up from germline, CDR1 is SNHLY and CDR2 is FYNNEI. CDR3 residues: CASSEGREETQYF. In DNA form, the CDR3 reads TGTGCCAGCAGTGAAGGCAGGGAAGAGACCCAGTACTTC.

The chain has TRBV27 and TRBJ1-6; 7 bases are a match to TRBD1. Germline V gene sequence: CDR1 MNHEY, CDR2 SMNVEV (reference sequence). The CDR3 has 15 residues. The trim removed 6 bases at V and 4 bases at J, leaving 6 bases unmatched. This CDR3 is CASRYRDSYNSPLHF. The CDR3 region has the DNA TGTGCCAGCAGATACCGGGACAGTTATAATTCACCCCTCCACTTT.

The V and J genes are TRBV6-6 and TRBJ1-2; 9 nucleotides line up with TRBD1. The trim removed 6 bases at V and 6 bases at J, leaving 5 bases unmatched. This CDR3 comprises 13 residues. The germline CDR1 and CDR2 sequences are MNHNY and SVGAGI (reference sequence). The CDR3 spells CASRSRTGDGYTF. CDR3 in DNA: TGTGCCAGCAGGAGTCGGACAGGGGATGGCTACACCTTC.